This T cell receptor beta chain came from a study of a mutant IDH1 vaccine in newly diagnosed glioma (dated by TCRdb to about 2021). At the level of the whole study: In the chemotherapy-containing groups, vaccination started alongside temozolomide cycles, whereas in patients who had radiotherapy alone it started 4-6 weeks after radiotherapy. Of the roughly 31 treated patients, about 62% were male and around 40% were female, and the mean age was roughly 40 years. Prior to enrollment, patients had been given standard therapy consisting of radiotherapy alone, temozolomide alone, or radiochemotherapy with temozolomide, with the combination given to most patients. Visit V12 was the week-35 safety follow-up and visit V13 was the week-47 end of study. Peripheral blood samples were drawn at six visits, namely V03 (baseline), V05, V07, V10, V12 and V13. Longitudinal TCRB deep sequencing was done for 25 to 30 treated patients, wherever samples were available for exploratory analyses. Study-wide findings and limitations: PBMC samples for TCRB deep sequencing were selected based on availability. According to the authors, sample limitations meant that analyses of patient blood samples could not be reproduced. No apparent relationship was observed between pseudoprogression and alterations in the top peripheral T cell clonotypes detected by TCRB sequencing. Immune responses induced by the vaccine were seen in 93.3% of patients across multiple MHC alleles.

Read against the paper, the sample's time point label means: week 35, safety follow-up. A 20-mer mutant IDH1 peptide at 300 micrograms in Montanide made up each vaccine dose, which was injected subcutaneously together with topical imiquimod. Eight vaccinations were administered to patients in weeks 1, 3, 5, 7, 11, 15, 19 and 23, corresponding to visits V03 through V10. Donors had newly diagnosed WHO grade 3 or 4 IDH1-mutant astrocytomas with loss of nuclear ATRX. The samples were drawn from NOA16, a multicentre, single-arm, open-label phase I trial in Germany that tested a mutant IDH1 peptide vaccine in humans for the first time. Genomic DNA for TCRB sequencing was extracted from EDTA blood using the DNeasy Blood and Tissue Kit. Library creation used the immunoSEQ multiplex PCR assay. The hsTCRB Kit was used according to the manufacturer's protocol to amplify rearranged TCR beta chain sequences. Sequencing of TCRB libraries was carried out on an Illumina MiSeq. Under the source paper's analysis protocol: The kit vendor's proprietary platform handled demultiplexing, trimming and gene mapping. TCRdb's version of the immuneACCESS table is confined to in-frame rearrangements and falls short of the full clone set. An unresolved V gene accounts for under half of the shortfall where checked; the remainder is of unknown origin. V and J calls and clone size are those listed in that table; D and trimming were worked out from the DNA. The sample table lists about 48,000 clones, about 82% of them with a count of one. About 12% of the sample is taken by the ten largest.

The germline V gene (reference sequence) sets CDR1 to GTSNPN and CDR2 to SVGIG. Including the terminal cysteine and phenylalanine, the CDR3 comprises 12 residues. Of all the DNA, just the CDR3 is kept, 36 bases in frame from base 1. V drops 4 bases and J drops 7 bases, leaving 11 bases in between. In the case of this clone: Its antigen remains undetermined. No quality values exist for individual bases; no much larger clone is one base distant.

Here the sequenced sample was PBMCs, taken from a glioma patient whose treatment included an IDH1 peptide vaccine. The sequence derives from a man aged 40-49 years with glioma. The chain links TRBV30 with TRBJ2-1, with the D gene not confidently named. The DNA is as follows: TGTGCCTGGACAAAGGCTCTGAATGAGCAGTTCTTC. Translated, it reads CAWTKALNEQFF.